Below are 4 T cell receptor beta chains sequenced from a single sample in a study of cytomegalovirus exposure and HLA in healthy donors. With 60 Vbeta and 13 Jbeta primers, the PCR was carried out. Clones were sequenced by immunoSEQ multiplex PCR, and TCRdb holds only the in-frame ones, with some missing. This sample has a few hundred thousand clones; about 87% occur once, and the top ten carry roughly 2.3%. Sequenced input: PBMCs. The receptors derive from a woman aged 18 to 35 in good health and CMV-seronegative.

In the case of this clone: Germline is not matched at one junction end, which may reflect a read error. The chain carries TRBV7-9 and TRBJ2-7; maybe TRBD2 (5 bases). Looked up from germline, CDR1 is SEHNR and CDR2 is FQNEAQ (reference sequence). The CDR3 covers 14 residues. CDR3 DNA: TGTTCCAGCAGGCCAAGCGGAAACCCCTACGAGCAGTACTTC. Protein: CSSRPSGNPYEQYF.

The J gene is TRBJ1-1, the V gene TRBV6-5; 7 bases map to TRBD1. CDR3 size: 13 residues. Germline values: CDR1 MNHEY, CDR2 SVGAGI. The V gene end was trimmed by 2 bases and the J gene end by 4 bases; junction bases not matched to a gene: 1. The CDR3 here is CASSYRDSTEAFF. Here the CDR3 DNA reads TGTGCCAGCAGTTACCGGGACAGCACTGAAGCTTTCTTT.

This clone was counted a few times. The chain combines TRBV19 with TRBJ2-1, with 10 positions matching TRBD1. Germline V CDR1 and CDR2: LNHDA, SQIVND (reference sequence). J gave up 7 bases and V 5 bases, and 8 bases lay outside the gene matches. CDR3 length: 15 residues. CDR3 residues: CASSLWTGGNNEQFF. The CDR3 region has the DNA TGTGCCAGTAGTCTTTGGACAGGGGGTAATAATGAGCAGTTCTTC.

The genes are TRBV2 and TRBJ2-7; 7 nucleotides line up with TRBD1. This CDR3 comprises 14 residues. V dropped 6 bases and J dropped 3; count of bases not matched to a gene: 8. Germline-derived CDR1 and CDR2 are SNHLY and FYNNEI. This CDR3 reads CASSLDRDSYEQYF. The DNA of the CDR3 is TGTGCCAGCAGCCTCGACAGGGACAGCTACGAGCAGTACTTC.